The 23 T cell receptor beta chains below all came from one sample that was sequenced in a study of blood T cell repertoires in COVID-19. Clones were sequenced by immunoSEQ multiplex PCR, and TCRdb holds only the in-frame ones, with some missing. The sample lists about 270,000 clones, roughly 85% occurring once. Sample: peripheral blood. The receptors derive from a woman aged 18-29 years with acute or convalescent COVID-19.

The CDR3 sequence is CASSSLAYPTSETQYF. The CDR3 DNA reads as TGCGCCAGCAGTTCCCTAGCGTACCCTACATCGGAGACCCAGTACTTC. V and J are TRBV10-2 and TRBJ2-5, with D possibly matching TRBD2 (6 bases). This CDR3 contains 16 residues. CDR1 and CDR2 from the germline V gene are WSHSY and SAAADI. V lost 5 bases and J 5 bases, leaving 21 bases between the germline ends.

The chain links TRBV9 to TRBJ2-1, with D possibly being TRBD1 (7 bases). The CDR3 has 14 amino acids. CDR1 and CDR2 (germline): SGDLS, YYNGEE. V lost 4 bases and J 4 bases, leaving 12 bases between the germline ends. DNA of the CDR3: TGTGCCAGCAGCCAGGGGGGCCTGTACAATGAGCAGTTCTTC. Protein product: CASSQGGLYNEQFF.

This chain joins TRBV28 and TRBJ2-3, with TRBD2 identical over 9 bases. This CDR3 is built from 16 residues. Per germline, CDR1 MDHEN and CDR2 SYDVKM. V was clipped by 6 bases and J by 5 bases; unmatched bases: 12. CDR3: CASSSQGAGGGDTQYF. Here the CDR3 DNA reads TGTGCCAGCAGCTCCCAGGGAGCGGGAGGTGGAGATACGCAGTATTTT.

In the case of this clone: One junction end does not reproduce the germline sequence, and a read error may be involved. The chain employs TRBV9 and TRBJ2-1, with 7 bases identical to TRBD2. The CDR3 has 18 amino acids. Germline CDR1 SGDLS, CDR2 YYNGEE. The CDR3 coding sequence is TGTGCCAGCAGCGCCGCCACGATCCCAGCGGGGTCCTTCAATGAGCAGTTCTTC. Translating it yields CASSAATIPAGSFNEQFF.

The gene calls are TRBV18 and TRBJ1-1, with 7 bases identical to TRBD1. V was pared by 0 bases and J by 0 bases, with 4 bases of the junction left unmatched. Germline V lookup: CDR1 KGHSH, CDR2 LQKENI. There are 16 residues in the CDR3. CDR3 region: CASSPPRDSLNTEAFF. CDR3 coding DNA: TGTGCCAGCTCACCACCGCGGGACAGCTTGAACACTGAAGCTTTCTTT. Variable domain in full (rest from reference TRBV18 and TRBJ1-1): NAGVMQNPRHLVRRRGQEARLRCSPMKGHSHVYWYRQLPEEGLKFMVYLQKENIIDESGMPKERFSAEFPKEGPSILRIQQVVRGDSAAYFCASSPPRDSLNTEAFFGQGTRLTVV.

This chain uses TRBV24-1 with TRBJ2-5; tentative D call: TRBD1 (5 bases). This CDR3 comprises 16 residues. V lost 2 bases, J lost 4 bases, and 16 bases lay in between. Germline values: CDR1 KGHDR, CDR2 SFDVKD. Here the CDR3 reads CATSDSAGWRAETQYF. CDR3 DNA sequence: TGTGCCACCAGTGATTCGGCAGGGTGGAGAGCAGAGACCCAGTACTTC.

The rearrangement joins TRBV6-5 to TRBJ2-7; a possible D gene is TRBD1 (5 bases). The CDR3 is made up of 16 amino acids. The germline V gene has CDR1 MNHEY and CDR2 SVGAGI. Trimming pared 1 base from V and 3 bases from J, leaving 16 bases between. The CDR3 nucleotides are TGTGCCAGCAGTTACTTGCATGCAGGGATTTTCTACGAGCAGTACTTC. It translates to CASSYLHAGIFYEQYF.

This clone appeared once. The chain links TRBV5-1 to TRBJ2-5; the D gene is possibly TRBD2 (6 bases). The CDR3 length is 16 residues. Trimming shortened V by 0 bases and J by 2 bases, and 14 bases separated the two germline ends. Germline CDR1 is SGHRS and CDR2 is YFSETQ. The DNA for the CDR3 is TGCGCCAGCAGCTTGGAGGGAGGCGGGTCTCAAGAGACCCAGTACTTC. Amino acids: CASSLEGGGSQETQYF.

The chain links TRBV29-1 to TRBJ2-7; 14 bases agree with TRBD2. V trimming: 1 base; J trimming: 4 bases; junction bases outside the gene matches: 3. Germline CDR1 SQVTM, CDR2 ANQGSEA. CDR3 length: 15 residues. CDR3 nucleotides: TGCAGCGTTGAAGGGGGACTAGCGGGAGAGTACGAGCAGTACTTC. Amino acids: CSVEGGLAGEYEQYF.

The J gene is TRBJ1-2, the V gene TRBV5-4; 7 bases line up with TRBD1. The CDR3 extends over 15 amino acids. J lost 8 bases, V lost 3 bases, and 13 bases had no gene match. Germline CDR1 reads SGHNT; CDR2 reads YYREEE (reference sequence). The CDR3 DNA is TGTGCCAGCAGCTCCCAGACAGGGATCAACCTAGGCTACACCTTC. Amino acid sequence: CASSSQTGINLGYTF.

V and J are TRBV7-2 and TRBJ2-7; D is perhaps TRBD2 (5 bases). The CDR3 sequence is 13 residues long. V was pared by 3 bases and J by 6 bases, with 12 bases between. Germline V lookup: CDR1 SGHTA, CDR2 FQGNSA. The CDR3: CASSFDYSGEQYF. The CDR3 DNA reads TGTGCCAGCAGCTTCGACTATAGTGGCGAGCAGTACTTC.

The CDR3 loop reads CASSRGLADHRAQYF. In DNA form, the CDR3 reads TGTGCCAGCAGCCGGGGACTAGCAGACCATCGGGCGCAGTATTTT. The rearrangement joins TRBV4-2 to TRBJ2-3; 9 nucleotides agree with TRBD2. From germline, CDR1 is LGHNA and CDR2 YNFKEQ. This CDR3 is built from 15 residues. The V gene end was trimmed by 4 bases and the J gene end by 10 bases; junction bases not matched to a gene: 12.

The J gene is TRBJ2-7, the V gene TRBV10-2; TRBD1 agrees at 10 bases. The CDR3 covers 17 residues. Germline CDR1 reads WSHSY; CDR2 reads SAAADI. The ends lost 0 bases at V and 3 bases at J; junction bases unmatched: 8. The CDR3 here is CASSESGIGTGDYEQYF. The CDR3 nucleotides are TGCGCCAGCAGTGAGTCGGGAATCGGGACAGGGGACTACGAGCAGTACTTC.

The chain links TRBV6-5 to TRBJ2-2; D is unresolved. Germline loops: CDR1 MNHEY, CDR2 SVGAGI. The CDR3 sequence is 14 residues long. Trimming removed 6 bases from V and 4 bases from J, with 12 bases in between. The chain's CDR3 is CASRGVSATGELFF. For the CDR3, the DNA is TGTGCCAGCAGGGGCGTAAGTGCCACCGGGGAGCTGTTTTTT.

The chain combines TRBV5-1 with TRBJ2-7; 7 positions match TRBD1. V shed 5 bases, J shed 5 bases, and the junction held 7 bases outside the gene matches. Germline V gives CDR1 SGHRS, CDR2 YFSETQ. CDR3 size: 13 residues. DNA of the CDR3: TGCGCCAGCAGGCTACAGGGGACCCACGAGCAGTACTTC. It is translated as CASRLQGTHEQYF.

This chain links TRBV7-3 with TRBJ2-2; D unresolved. Per germline, CDR1 SGHTA and CDR2 FQGTGA. V was pared by 4 bases and J by 0 bases, with 9 bases between. The CDR3 is 15 residues long. The CDR3 here is CASSSTAANTGELFF. For the CDR3, the DNA is TGTGCCAGCAGCTCAACGGCAGCGAACACCGGGGAGCTGTTTTTT.

This chain connects TRBV7-8 to TRBJ2-1; TRBD1 is a possible D gene (5 bases). V lost 1 base, J lost 2 bases, and 12 bases lay in between. Per the germline V gene, CDR1 is SGHVS and CDR2 is FQNEAQ. There are 16 residues in the CDR3. The CDR3, as DNA: TGTGCCAGCAGCTTAGGGGTCAGGGCCACCTACAATGAGCAGTTCTTC. Its translation is CASSLGVRATYNEQFF. The entire variable domain, with the rest obtained from reference TRBV7-8 and TRBJ2-1, is as follows: GAGVSQSPRYKVAKRGQDVALRCDPISGHVSLFWYQQALGQGPEFLTYFQNEAQLDKSGLPSDRFFAERPEGSVSTLKIQRTQQEDSAVYLCASSLGVRATYNEQFFGPGTRLTVL.

This chain joins TRBV28 and TRBJ2-1, with D tentatively TRBD2 (5 bases). The V end lost 2 bases, the J end lost 6 bases, and 14 bases lay between the germline ends. This CDR3 comprises 15 residues. Looked up from germline, CDR1 is MDHEN and CDR2 is SYDVKM. The CDR3 sequence: CASSLTGSWRNEQFF. The CDR3 nucleotides read TGTGCCAGCAGTTTAACGGGGAGTTGGCGCAATGAGCAGTTCTTC.

With respect to this clone: The same CDR3 can be traced to other DNA sequences in this sample. The chain links TRBV7-2 to TRBJ1-2; maybe TRBD1 (6 bases). This CDR3 is 14 amino acids long. Trimming shortened V by 1 base and J by 2 bases, and 8 bases separated the two germline ends. CDR1 SGHTA and CDR2 FQGNSA come from the germline V gene. CDR3 amino acids: CASSLDRGNYGYTF. CDR3 bases: TGTGCCAGCAGCTTAGATAGGGGGAACTATGGCTACACCTTC.

V gene TRBV27 combines with J gene TRBJ2-3, with 8 bases that match TRBD2. Germline V CDR1 and CDR2: MNHEY, SMNVEV (reference sequence). Germline trimming cut 4 bases from V and 3 bases from J; bases unmatched to any gene: 12. The CDR3 has 17 residues. This chain's CDR3 is CASSYTGGGKITDTQYF. The DNA for the CDR3 is TGTGCCAGCAGTTATACCGGGGGGGGAAAAATTACAGATACGCAGTATTTT.

The chain uses TRBV7-2 and TRBJ2-1; TRBD2 might be the D (5 bases). The CDR3 has 15 amino acids. In germline, CDR1 is SGHTA, CDR2 FQGNSA. V was clipped by 4 bases and J by 4 bases, with 14 bases between them. CDR3 residues: CASSSGSAVYNEQFF. CDR3 nucleotides: TGTGCCAGCAGCTCCGGGTCAGCGGTATACAATGAGCAGTTCTTC.

The J gene is TRBJ2-5, the V gene TRBV28; 7 positions match TRBD1. Trimming took 5 bases from V and 3 from J; bases not matched to a gene: 9. CDR3 length: 15 amino acids. From germline, CDR1 is MDHEN and CDR2 SYDVKM. The CDR3 coding sequence is TGTGCCAGCAGTCCCTCGGGGCAGGGGGAAGAGACCCAGTACTTC. Translated: CASSPSGQGEETQYF. Together with reference TRBV28 and TRBJ2-5, the CDR3 gives the full variable domain: DVKVTQSSRYLVKRTGEKVFLECVQDMDHENMFWYRQDPGLGLRLIYFSYDVKMKEKGDIPEGYSVSREKKERFSLILESASTNQTSMYLCASSPSGQGEETQYFGPGTRLLVL.

This chain joins TRBV27 and TRBJ2-1, with D unclear. The CDR3 totals 13 residues. V lost 3 bases and J lost 3, with 6 bases in between. In germline, CDR1 is MNHEY, CDR2 SMNVEV (reference sequence). CDR3 region: CASSFHIYNEQFF. The CDR3 DNA reads TGTGCCAGCAGTTTCCACATCTACAATGAGCAGTTCTTC.